This TCR beta chain is drawn from a study of cytomegalovirus exposure and HLA in healthy donors. As concerns this clone: What it recognizes is unknown.

Both 60 Vbeta primers and 13 Jbeta primers went into the PCR. Source study methods: Among the unique TCR beta chains that a later analysis counted, some 73 million in all, roughly 9.9 million were shared. This table comes from immunoSEQ multiplex PCR, and its TCRdb copy is limited to in-frame clones, with some not included. That table is the source of V, J and clone size, and D and trimming were worked out from the DNA. The sample has under 250,000 clones, around 80% seen once; the top ten hold approximately 2.1%. Broader study findings: Analyses of presence/absence relied on an assumption of roughly uniform sequencing depth across donors. TCR beta V segments were, for the most part, productive about 87% or about 30% of the time in an earlier analysis. Some TCR beta chains (roughly 150 of them) were listed as cytomegalovirus-associated.

Germline lookup yields CDR1 MGHDK and CDR2 SYGVNS. The CDR3 has 12 amino acids. Trimming shortened V by 4 bases and J by 7 bases, and 10 bases separated the two germline ends. The sequence derives from a young man in good health and CMV-seronegative. V gene TRBV25-1 combines with J gene TRBJ1-2, with D hard to call. Sequenced sample: PBMCs. The CDR3: CASSGVSGGYTF. The CDR3 bases are TGTGCCAGCAGTGGGGTCTCGGGTGGCTACACCTTC.